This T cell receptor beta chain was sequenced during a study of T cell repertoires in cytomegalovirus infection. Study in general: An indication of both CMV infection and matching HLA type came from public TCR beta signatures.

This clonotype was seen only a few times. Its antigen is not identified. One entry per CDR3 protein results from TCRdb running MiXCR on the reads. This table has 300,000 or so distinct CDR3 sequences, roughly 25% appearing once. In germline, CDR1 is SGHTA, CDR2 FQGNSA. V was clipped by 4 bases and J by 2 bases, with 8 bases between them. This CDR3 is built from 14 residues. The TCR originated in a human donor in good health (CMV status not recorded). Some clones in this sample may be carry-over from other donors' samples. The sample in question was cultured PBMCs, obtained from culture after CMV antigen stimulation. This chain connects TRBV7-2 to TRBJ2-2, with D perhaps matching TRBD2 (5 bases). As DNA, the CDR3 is TGTGCCAGCAGCTCCCGGACTAACACCGGGGAGCTGTTTTTT. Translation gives CASSSRTNTGELFF.